Sequencing of this TCR beta chain was carried out in a study of neurological immune-mediated disorders. Study-level results: HTLV-1-associated myelopathy had the most TCR clonal expansion, while multiple sclerosis had the least, a level that fell below healthy controls.

MiXCR was run by TCRdb on the 5' RACE reads, yielding one entry per CDR3 protein. The sample has 27,000 or so distinct CDR3 sequences, approximately 3.2% seen once. A remark on this clonotype: Its antigen is unidentified.

Germline V gene sequence: CDR1 SGHVS, CDR2 FQNEAQ. The CDR3 spans 11 residues. Trimming removed 2 bases from V and 8 bases from J, with 3 bases in between. The rearrangement links TRBV7-8 to TRBJ2-2; no reliable D call. This TCR was sampled from a woman in her twenties or thirties with multiple sclerosis. Sequenced material: PBMCs. The CDR3 is CASSLSGELFF. Written as DNA, the CDR3 is TGTGCCAGCAGCTTATCAGGGGAGCTGTTTTTT.